The 21 T cell receptor beta chains reported below all come from one sample, sequenced in a study of blood T cell repertoires in COVID-19. The repertoire was sequenced with immunoSEQ multiplex PCR; TCRdb's copy has only in-frame clones and lacks some. The sample comprises some 150,000 clones, roughly 87% of which are singletons, and 0.95% rests with the top ten. The source material was peripheral blood. The receptor set was obtained from a woman aged 45-65 years with acute or convalescent COVID-19.

The gene calls are TRBV2 and TRBJ2-5; TRBD2 agrees at 10 bases. The length of the CDR3 is 15 residues. The germline gives CDR1 SNHLY, CDR2 FYNNEI. J was trimmed by 2 bases and V by 7 bases; bases with no gene match: 7. The CDR3 sequence is CASNLAGVFQETQYF. In DNA, the CDR3 is TGTGCCAGCAATCTAGCGGGAGTTTTTCAAGAGACCCAGTACTTC.

The rearrangement uses TRBV19 and TRBJ2-1, with D perhaps matching TRBD2 (5 bases). This CDR3 region has 13 residues. Germline assignment: CDR1 LNHDA and CDR2 SQIVND (reference sequence). Trimming left V 6 bases short and J 9 bases short, with 15 bases between. CDR3 nucleotides: TGTGCCAGTAGAAAACTAGTTTCTCCTGAGCAGTTCTTC. Translation gives CASRKLVSPEQFF. Full variable domain (outside the CDR3, taken from reference TRBV19 and TRBJ2-1): DGGITQSPKYLFRKEGQNVTLSCEQNLNHDAMYWYRQDPGQGLRLIYYSQIVNDFQKGDIAEGYSVSREKKESFPLTVTSAQKNPTAFYLCASRKLVSPEQFFGPGTRLTVL.

V and J are TRBV12-3 or TRBV12-4 and TRBJ2-2; TRBD2 matches at 10 bases. V lost 9 bases, J lost 4 bases, and 2 bases stayed unmatched. This CDR3 spans 13 amino acids. The CDR3 here is CASRTSGTGELFF. The DNA for the CDR3 is TGTGCCAGTAGGACTAGCGGCACCGGGGAGCTGTTTTTT.

J is TRBJ1-2 and V is TRBV4-1, with 10 nucleotides matching TRBD1. V was clipped by 5 bases and J by 7 bases; unmatched bases: 7. Per the germline V gene, CDR1 is MGHRA and CDR2 is YSYEKL. The CDR3 contains 14 residues. CDR3 region: CASSAGDRGGGYTF. In DNA, the CDR3 is TGCGCCAGCAGCGCAGGGGACAGGGGAGGTGGCTACACCTTC.

This clone is a singleton in its sample. The CDR3 is CASRTGGEKTEAFF. The CDR3 nucleotides read TGTGCCAGCAGGACAGGGGGCGAGAAGACTGAAGCTTTCTTT. This chain joins TRBV28 and TRBJ1-1, with 10 positions matching TRBD1. Germline CDR1 MDHEN, CDR2 SYDVKM. The junction had 6 bases not matched to a gene; V was cut back by 6 bases and J by 5 bases. The CDR3 spans 14 residues.

CDR3 nucleotide sequence: TGTGCCATCAGTGCTTCAGGGGGACCGCTGGCCGGGGCCAACGTCCTGACTTTC. Protein product: CAISASGGPLAGANVLTF. This chain joins TRBV10-3 and TRBJ2-6; 7 nucleotides match TRBD1. Germline CDR1 is ENHRY and CDR2 is SYGVKD. The CDR3 has 18 amino acids. The V gene end was trimmed by 4 bases and the J gene end by 4 bases; junction bases not matched to a gene: 13.

The chain is built from TRBV11-3 and TRBJ2-1, with 8 nucleotides matching TRBD1. Germline trimming cut 0 bases from V and 8 bases from J; bases unmatched to any gene: 9. The CDR3 totals 16 residues. Germline V gives CDR1 SGHNT, CDR2 YENEEA. This CDR3 reads CASSLDWGQGADEQFF. CDR3 bases: TGTGCCAGCAGCTTAGATTGGGGGCAGGGGGCAGATGAGCAGTTCTTC.

This rearrangement joins TRBV19 to TRBJ2-3; possibly TRBD1 for D (5 bases). Germline values: CDR1 LNHDA, CDR2 SQIVND (reference sequence). This CDR3 is 14 amino acids long. The V end lost 6 bases, the J end lost 3 bases, and 13 bases lay between the germline ends. The CDR3 reads CASSLSRQTDTQYF. CDR3 nucleotides: TGTGCCAGTAGCCTATCCAGACAGACAGATACGCAGTATTTT.

The rearrangement links TRBV18 to TRBJ2-1, with 10 bases lining up with TRBD1. The CDR3 has 16 amino acids. Losses at the gene ends were 3 bases for V and 7 bases for J; bases not matched to a gene: 9. Germline V gives CDR1 KGHSH, CDR2 LQKENI. CDR3 DNA: TGTGCCAGCTCACCCCCCGGGACAGGGGAGAGAAATGAGCAGTTCTTC. Amino acid sequence: CASSPPGTGERNEQFF.

The chain is built from TRBV12-3 or TRBV12-4 and TRBJ2-7; 8 bases match TRBD1. The CDR3 has 13 amino acids. V shed 7 bases, J shed 7 bases, and the junction held 9 bases outside the gene matches. CDR3 region: CASTQGAFEEQYF. The CDR3 region has the DNA TGTGCCAGCACTCAGGGGGCCTTCGAAGAGCAGTACTTC.

V usage is TRBV11-1 and J usage is TRBJ2-3, with 7 bases lining up with TRBD2. This CDR3 is 15 amino acids long. Germline V CDR1 and CDR2: SGHAT, FQDESV (reference sequence). The junction had 11 bases not matched to a gene; V was cut back by 5 bases and J by 6 bases. The CDR3: CASSPEGRETDTQYF. The DNA for the CDR3 is TGTGCCAGCAGCCCAGAGGGGCGGGAGACGGATACGCAGTATTTT. Full variable domain (outside the CDR3, taken from reference TRBV11-1 and TRBJ2-3): EAEVAQSPRYKITEKSQAVAFWCDPISGHATLYWYRQILGQGPELLVQFQDESVVDDSQLPKDRFSAERLKGVDSTLKIQPAELGDSAMYLCASSPEGRETDTQYFGPGTRLTVL.

The chain links TRBV6-5 to TRBJ1-2; D is unresolved. The germline gives CDR1 MNHEY, CDR2 SVGAGI. The CDR3 has 14 amino acids. V was pared by 0 bases and J by 2 bases, with 7 bases between. The chain's CDR3 is CASSYSRGNYGYTF. The CDR3 DNA reads as TGTGCCAGCAGTTACTCCCGGGGAAACTATGGCTACACCTTC.

The V and J genes are TRBV28 and TRBJ2-3, with 7 nucleotides matching TRBD1. Unmatched junction bases numbered 12, after V lost 3 bases and J lost 0 bases. CDR3 size: 18 residues. CDR1 is MDHEN, CDR2 SYDVKM, per germline. The CDR3 bases are TGTGCCAGCAGTTTTGTGTCGGGACAGTTCCCTAGCACAGATACGCAGTATTTT. Protein sequence: CASSFVSGQFPSTDTQYF.

The J gene is TRBJ1-3, the V gene TRBV10-3, with D possibly being TRBD1 (5 bases). The V and J ends lost 11 bases and 0 bases respectively, with 11 bases between them. Germline values: CDR1 ENHRY, CDR2 SYGVKD. The CDR3 consists of 13 residues. This CDR3 reads CAVRDFSGNTIYF. CDR3 nucleotides: TGTGCCGTCCGGGACTTCTCTGGAAACACCATATATTTT.

This chain uses TRBV10-3 with TRBJ2-7, with TRBD1 as a possible D gene (5 bases). The germline gives CDR1 ENHRY, CDR2 SYGVKD. The CDR3 covers 15 residues. Trimming cost V 1 base and J 0 bases, with 10 bases left between them. The CDR3 bases are TGTGCCATCAGTGAGTACCAGGGAAGCTCCTACGAGCAGTACTTC. This translates into CAISEYQGSSYEQYF.

The V gene is TRBV2, the J gene TRBJ1-1, with 10 bases that match TRBD1. CDR1 SNHLY and CDR2 FYNNEI come from the germline V gene. V was clipped by 5 bases and J by 8 bases; unmatched bases: 5. The CDR3 runs 13 residues. As DNA, the CDR3 is TGTGCCAGCAGTCGACAGGGGGCTGGGGAAGCTTTCTTT. It translates to CASSRQGAGEAFF. Drawing the rest from reference TRBV2 and TRBJ1-1, the complete variable domain is EPEVTQTPSHQVTQMGQEVILRCVPISNHLYFYWYRQILGQKVEFLVSFYNNEISEKSEIFDDQFSVERPDGSNFTLKIRSTKLEDSAMYFCASSRQGAGEAFFGQGTRLTVV.

The J gene is TRBJ2-2, the V gene TRBV18; D gene ambiguous. CDR1 is KGHSH, CDR2 LQKENI, per germline. Trimming cost V 2 bases and J 2 bases, with 6 bases left between them. The CDR3 length is 14 residues. The CDR3 DNA follows: TGTGCCAGCTCACCAGACAAAAACACCGGGGAGCTGTTTTTT. This codes for CASSPDKNTGELFF.

V usage is TRBV6-5 and J usage is TRBJ1-1, with TRBD1 as a possible D gene (5 bases). With 7 bases removed from V and 4 bases from J, the gap between germline ends came to 7 bases. Germline lookup yields CDR1 MNHEY and CDR2 SVGAGI. This CDR3 has 11 amino acids. CDR3 region: CASIRGTEAFF. The CDR3 region has the DNA TGTGCCAGCATTAGGGGCACTGAAGCTTTCTTT.

The chain recombines TRBV5-4 with TRBJ2-5, with 8 nucleotides matching TRBD2. The V gene end was trimmed by 4 bases and the J gene end by 0 bases; junction bases not matched to a gene: 8. The CDR3 extends over 16 amino acids. CDR1 and CDR2 from the germline V gene are SGHNT and YYREEE (reference sequence). The CDR3 DNA is TGTGCCAGCAGCCGGGAGGGCCTCGTGTACCAAGAGACCCAGTACTTC. It encodes CASSREGLVYQETQYF.

The rearrangement joins TRBV20-1 to TRBJ2-7; no clear D gene. Germline-derived CDR1 and CDR2 are DFQATT and SNEGSKA (reference sequence). The CDR3 totals 13 residues. V was pared by 3 bases and J by 0 bases, with 9 bases between. The CDR3 loop reads CSASPPVSYEQYF. In DNA form, the CDR3 reads TGCAGTGCTAGTCCCCCGGTCTCCTACGAGCAGTACTTC.

The V call is TRBV5-1, the J call TRBJ1-2, with a tentative D call TRBD1 (5 bases). Germline CDR1 is SGHRS and CDR2 is YFSETQ. Trimming took 4 bases from V and 5 from J, leaving 9 bases between them. The CDR3 sequence is 12 residues long. Here the CDR3 reads CASSRRQYGYTF. The CDR3 DNA reads as TGCGCCAGCAGCCGCCGACAGTATGGCTACACCTTC.